The rows below give T cell receptor beta chains drawn from one sample of a study of shared clonotypes between healthy human individuals. The assay was immunoSEQ multiplex PCR, and TCRdb's table has in-frame clones only and misses some. The data contain approximately 2,000,000 clones, 85% to 95% of them singletons. The specimen sequenced was naive CD4+ T cells from PBMCs. The receptors stem from a man younger than 35 in good health. Some clones in this sample may be carry-over from other donors' samples. Both conserved end residues are part of each CDR3. A D gene is named only where the DNA matches it firmly. Clone size is shown for a subset of rows, as once, few, many or a class of expanded clone.

V gene: TRBV5-1
J gene: TRBJ2-2
D gene: NA
clone size: NA
CDR3 protein: CASSLGSRGTGELFF
CDR3 DNA: TGCGCCAGCAGCTTGGGGTCCCGGGGCACCGGGGAGCTGTTTTTT

V gene: TRBV28
J gene: TRBJ1-1
D gene: NA
clone size: NA
CDR3 protein: CASSLYTGLTNTEAFF
CDR3 DNA: TGTGCCAGCAGTTTATACACAGGATTGACTAACACTGAAGCTTTCTTT

V gene: TRBV18
J gene: TRBJ2-3
D gene: TRBD2
clone size: NA
CDR3 protein: CASSPMRRGGTDTQYF
CDR3 DNA: TGTGCCAGCTCACCAATGAGGCGGGGGGGCACAGATACGCAGTATTTT

V gene: TRBV21-1
J gene: TRBJ1-1
D gene: NA
clone size: NA
CDR3 protein: CASSHNAGFPNTEAFF
CDR3 DNA: TGTGCCAGCAGTCACAACGCGGGGTTTCCGAACACTGAAGCTTTCTTT

V gene: TRBV7-9
J gene: TRBJ2-7
D gene: NA
clone size: NA
CDR3 protein: CASSLDARPLYEQYF
CDR3 DNA: TGTGCCAGCAGCCTCGACGCCAGGCCGCTCTACGAGCAGTACTTC

V gene: TRBV6-4
J gene: TRBJ1-1
D gene: NA
clone size: few
CDR3 protein: CASSPSTGGGTEAFF
CDR3 DNA: TGTGCCAGCAGTCCAAGCACGGGTGGAGGCACTGAAGCTTTCTTT

V gene: TRBV5-4
J gene: TRBJ2-5
D gene: TRBD2
clone size: NA
CDR3 protein: CASSRGLAGRLETQYF
CDR3 DNA: TGTGCCAGCAGCCGGGGACTAGCGGGACGGTTGGAGACCCAGTACTTC

V gene: TRBV28
J gene: TRBJ1-2
D gene: NA
clone size: NA
CDR3 protein: CASQAPRQPYGYTF
CDR3 DNA: TGTGCCAGCCAGGCCCCGCGGCAGCCATATGGCTACACCTTC

V gene: TRBV28
J gene: TRBJ2-1
D gene: NA
clone size: NA
CDR3 protein: CASRVRLEDDEQFF
CDR3 DNA: TGTGCCAGCAGGGTAAGGCTAGAGGATGATGAGCAGTTCTTC

V gene: TRBV5-6
J gene: TRBJ2-2
D gene: TRBD2
clone size: NA
CDR3 protein: CASSQGLAGATGELFF
CDR3 DNA: TGTGCCAGCAGCCAAGGACTAGCGGGAGCCACCGGGGAGCTGTTTTTT

V gene: TRBV6-6
J gene: TRBJ1-2
D gene: NA
clone size: NA
CDR3 protein: CASCWGGARSDGYTF
CDR3 DNA: TGTGCCAGCTGTTGGGGAGGGGCCAGGTCGGATGGCTACACCTTC

V gene: TRBV11-2
J gene: TRBJ2-7
D gene: NA
clone size: NA
CDR3 protein: CASSLVRGSSYEQYF
CDR3 DNA: TGTGCCAGCAGCTTAGTCCGAGGGAGCTCCTACGAGCAGTACTTC

V gene: TRBV15
J gene: TRBJ1-2
D gene: TRBD1
clone size: NA
CDR3 protein: CATSPDRVEVGYTF
CDR3 DNA: TGTGCCACCAGCCCGGACAGGGTTGAGGTTGGCTACACCTTC

V gene: TRBV9
J gene: TRBJ2-1
D gene: NA
clone size: NA
CDR3 protein: CASSAISGGYNEQFF
CDR3 DNA: TGTGCCAGCAGTGCTATTAGCGGCGGCTACAATGAGCAGTTCTTC

V gene: TRBV28
J gene: TRBJ2-5
D gene: TRBD1
clone size: NA
CDR3 protein: CASSSHRGRGTRETQYF
CDR3 DNA: TGTGCCAGCAGTTCGCACAGGGGGCGCGGAACGCGAGAGACCCAGTACTTC

V gene: TRBV7-6
J gene: TRBJ2-1
D gene: TRBD2
clone size: NA
CDR3 protein: CASSLRPAGALNEQFF
CDR3 DNA: TGTGCCAGCAGCTTACGACCAGCGGGAGCTCTAAATGAGCAGTTCTTC

V gene: TRBV10-3
J gene: TRBJ1-1
D gene: NA
clone size: NA
CDR3 protein: CATARDTNTEAFF
CDR3 DNA: TGTGCCACGGCCCGGGACACGAACACTGAAGCTTTCTTT

V gene: TRBV6-5
J gene: TRBJ1-1
D gene: NA
clone size: NA
CDR3 protein: CASSSGVGGNTEAFF
CDR3 DNA: TGTGCCAGCAGCTCCGGGGTTGGGGGGAACACTGAAGCTTTCTTT

V gene: TRBV6-1
J gene: TRBJ2-1
D gene: TRBD2
clone size: NA
CDR3 protein: CASSEVGLAGGPRNEQFF
CDR3 DNA: TGTGCCAGCAGTGAAGTGGGTCTAGCGGGAGGGCCGCGTAATGAGCAGTTCTTC

V gene: TRBV7-6
J gene: TRBJ2-2
D gene: NA
clone size: NA
CDR3 protein: CASSLQQANTGELFF
CDR3 DNA: TGTGCCAGCAGCTTACAGCAGGCCAACACCGGGGAGCTGTTTTTT

V gene: TRBV7-9
J gene: TRBJ1-1
D gene: TRBD1
clone size: NA
CDR3 protein: CASSPQGGNTEAFF
CDR3 DNA: TGTGCCAGCAGCCCTCAGGGGGGGAACACTGAAGCTTTCTTT

V gene: TRBV7-2
J gene: TRBJ2-1
D gene: TRBD2
clone size: once
CDR3 protein: CASSLAAGGPRQFF
CDR3 DNA: TGTGCCAGCAGCTTAGCAGCGGGAGGGCCCCGGCAGTTCTTC

V gene: TRBV7-2
J gene: TRBJ2-1
D gene: TRBD2
clone size: once
CDR3 protein: CASSSASGSYNEQFF
CDR3 DNA: TGTGCCAGCAGCTCCGCTAGCGGTTCCTACAATGAGCAGTTCTTC